The next 12 T cell receptor beta chains were all read from a single sample in a study of cytomegalovirus exposure and HLA in healthy donors. Libraries were prepared by immunoSEQ multiplex PCR; TCRdb keeps only in-frame clonotypes and omits some of them. The sample lists 100,000 to 150,000 clones, roughly 89% occurring once. Specimen: PBMCs. The receptors derive from a woman younger than 30 in good health and CMV-seronegative.

The chain uses TRBV5-1 and TRBJ2-5; perhaps TRBD2 as D (5 bases). The V gene's germline CDR1 is SGHRS and CDR2 YFSETQ. V lost 0 bases to trimming and J lost 2 bases, with 14 bases between them. CDR3 size: 16 residues. In DNA, the CDR3 is TGCGCCAGCAGCTTGGTCGACCCCGGGGTACAAGAGACCCAGTACTTC. Encoded protein: CASSLVDPGVQETQYF.

The chain joins TRBV6-4 to TRBJ2-2; 8 bases line up with TRBD2. Germline CDR1 is MRHNA and CDR2 is SNTAGT. V lost 8 bases and J lost 3; bases outside the gene matches: 5. The CDR3 loop spans 14 amino acids. CDR3 sequence: CASQRETDTGELFF. CDR3 coding DNA: TGTGCCAGCCAGCGGGAGACGGACACCGGGGAGCTGTTTTTT.

The genes are TRBV6-1 and TRBJ1-1; D not resolved. Per the germline V gene, CDR1 is MNHNS and CDR2 is SASEGT. The V and J ends lost 6 bases and 3 bases respectively, with 11 bases between them. CDR3 length: 13 residues. The CDR3 DNA sequence: TGTGCCAGCAGCCGGGAGGCCCACACTGAAGCTTTCTTT. This encodes CASSREAHTEAFF.

The chain has TRBV25-1 and TRBJ2-7; 9 positions match TRBD1. V shed 2 bases, J shed 3 bases, and the junction held 5 bases outside the gene matches. This CDR3 has 15 amino acids. CDR1 is MGHDK, CDR2 SYGVNS, per germline. This chain's CDR3 is CASSERDRVLYEQYF. The DNA for the CDR3 is TGTGCCAGCAGTGAACGGGACAGGGTCCTCTACGAGCAGTACTTC.

This clone occurred a few times. The J gene is TRBJ1-6, the V gene TRBV27; D is unclear. V was trimmed by 3 bases and J by 6 bases, leaving 6 bases between them. CDR1 is MNHEY, CDR2 SMNVEV, per germline (reference sequence). The CDR3 totals 13 residues. The CDR3 loop reads CASSLSLNSPLHF. Written as DNA, the CDR3 is TGTGCCAGCAGTTTGAGCCTTAATTCACCCCTCCACTTT.

In DNA, the CDR3 is TGCGCCAGCAGCCAAACTCTAGCGGGAGACAATGAGCAGTTCTTC. This encodes CASSQTLAGDNEQFF. This chain joins TRBV4-3 and TRBJ2-1; TRBD2 agrees at 10 bases. Germline assignment: CDR1 LGHNA and CDR2 YSLEER. V gave up 2 bases and J gave up 5 bases; unmatched junction bases: 3. This CDR3 is 15 amino acids long.

This sequence joins TRBV6-1 and TRBJ2-7, with D hard to call. The germline V gene encodes CDR1 MNHNS and CDR2 SASEGT. This CDR3 region has 13 residues. The germline V and J ends were trimmed by 1 base and 3 bases, with 7 bases remaining between them. In DNA form, the CDR3 reads TGTGCCAGCAGTGAAGTGGGTTACTACGAGCAGTACGTC. Translation gives CASSEVGYYEQYV.

This clone was counted a few times. The chain couples TRBV7-8 to TRBJ1-6; D gene uncertain. Per the germline V gene, CDR1 is SGHVS and CDR2 is FQNEAQ. The ends were cut back, 5 bases at V and 9 bases at J, with 17 bases in the middle. This CDR3 is built from 15 residues. Here the CDR3 reads CASSPSRHFVSPLHF. The CDR3 coding sequence is TGTGCCAGCAGCCCCTCGCGTCATTTCGTTTCACCCCTCCACTTT.

The V and J genes are TRBV15 and TRBJ2-7; 8 bases are shared with TRBD2. Germline CDR1 is LNHNV and CDR2 is YYDKDF (reference sequence). This CDR3 has 14 residues. The trim removed 3 bases at V and 6 bases at J, leaving 7 bases unmatched. The CDR3 reads CATSSYGGAVEQYV. CDR3 in DNA: TGTGCCACCAGCAGCTACGGGGGGGCCGTCGAGCAGTACGTC.

The V gene is TRBV20-1, the J gene TRBJ2-3; D remains unclear. V was clipped by 8 bases and J by 6 bases, with 12 bases between them. Per the germline V gene, CDR1 is DFQATT and CDR2 is SNEGSKA (reference sequence). The CDR3 consists of 11 residues. The CDR3 protein is CSQLLLDTQYF. The CDR3 DNA follows: TGCAGTCAACTTCTTTTGGATACGCAGTATTTT.

The chain couples TRBV5-8 to TRBJ1-4; TRBD1 is a possible D gene (6 bases). V lost 3 bases, J lost 7 bases, and 13 bases lay in between. The CDR3 extends over 14 amino acids. The germline CDR1 and CDR2 sequences are SGHTS and YDEGEE. The CDR3 loop reads CASSYRVSGEKLFF. The CDR3 DNA is TGTGCCAGCAGCTACAGGGTATCAGGTGAAAAACTGTTTTTT.

J is TRBJ2-5 and V is TRBV4-3, with 7 bases that match TRBD2. Germline values: CDR1 LGHNA, CDR2 YSLEER. CDR3 size: 14 residues. Trimming took 2 bases from V and 3 from J; bases not matched to a gene: 3. Here the CDR3 DNA reads TGCGCCAGCAGCCAACTAGCGGATGAAGAGACCCAGTACTTC. This sequence encodes CASSQLADEETQYF.